These 2 T cell receptor beta chains share one sample of origin, sequenced in a study of tumor-infiltrating lymphocytes in primary liver carcinoma. Synthesis of TCR beta cDNA was carried out from 450 to 650 ng total RNA with a constant-region primer. ARM-PCR, slightly modified, supplied the TCR beta libraries through three nested multiplex PCR rounds. With TRBV1-TRBV30 forward primers and a C-beta reverse primer, the first two PCR rounds were run for about 10 cycles each. TCRdb itself ran the multiplex PCR reads through MiXCR, one entry per CDR3 protein. Here the sample spans roughly 100,000 distinct CDR3 sequences, roughly 80% being singletons. Starting material for RNA and DNA co-extraction consisted of about 17-32 mg of unsorted bulk tissue. Specimen: liver tumor tissue from sampling region 3. Subset given: tumor region T3, left-lateral pole. All receptors come from a man in his forties or fifties with primary liver carcinoma and hepatitis B virus infection.

On this clonotype itself: One end of the junction varies from germline; a read error may be responsible. The V and J genes are TRBV14 and TRBJ2-1; 8 bases line up with TRBD2. Germline V lookup: CDR1 SGHDN, CDR2 FVKESK. The length of the CDR3 is 16 residues. The CDR3 region has the DNA TGTACCAGCAATGCCATAGCGGGATGGGTAAACAATGAGCAGTTCTTC. Residues: CTSNAIAGWVNNEQFF.

Details on this clonotype: The conserved closing phenylalanine or tryptophan is absent in this CDR3, likely reflecting a read error. The rearrangement uses TRBV5-6 and TRBJ1-1; D not certain. This CDR3 region has 14 residues. V lost 0 bases to trimming and J lost 10 bases, with 16 bases between them. Germline loops: CDR1 SGHDT, CDR2 YYEEEE. The CDR3 loop reads CASSLGEDGAGAFI. CDR3 DNA sequence: TGTGCCAGCAGCTTGGGGGAGGATGGTGCAGGAGCTTTCATT.